This T cell receptor (beta chain) comes out of a study of cytomegalovirus exposure and HLA in healthy donors. TCRdb's copy holds only in-frame clones and misses some; the assay was immunoSEQ multiplex PCR. The sample holds about 360,000 clones; 70% to 90% are singletons and the top ten take 0.83%. While the first cohort had 700 or so subjects, the donors belonged to the separate validation cohort of roughly 120 subjects. CDR1 and CDR2 from the germline V gene are MNHEY and SMNVEV (reference sequence). The length of the CDR3 is 14 residues. V was clipped by 2 bases and J by 4 bases; unmatched bases: 2. Remarks on this clone: The antigen remains unidentified.

Study results and caveats: A few CMV-associated chains were confirmed in vitro to be specific for CMV antigens. Within the approximately 110 validation repertoires, first-cohort TCR clusters tended to co-occur, according to a later analysis. Some TCR beta chains (around 180 of them) were listed as cytomegalovirus-associated.

V is TRBV27 and J is TRBJ2-7, with 10 bases matching TRBD1. The receptor was derived from a young woman in good health and CMV-seronegative. The sample consisted of PBMCs. CDR3 DNA sequence: TGTGCCAGCAGTTTAAAGGACAGGGGGTACGAGCAGTACTTC. Translation gives CASSLKDRGYEQYF.